Below are 15 T cell receptor beta chains sequenced from a single sample in a study of read filtering for tumor transcriptome and immune sequencing. From about 400 ng of RNA, a library with molecular barcoded alpha/delta and beta/gamma adaptors was made. TCRdb fed the reads into MiXCR, producing one record per CDR3 protein. The sample consists of 75,000 to 90,000 distinct CDR3 sequences, approximately 13% of them appearing once. The sequenced material came from a population of CD138-negative cells sorted from bone marrow. The source is a donor at least 40 years old with multiple myeloma.

About this clonotype: Compared with germline, one end of the junction differs, possibly owing to a read error. The CDR3 nucleotides are TGTGCCAGCAGTTTTGGGGCAGGCTACGAGCAATACTTC. This translates into CASSFGAGYEQYF. This chain links TRBV12-3 or TRBV12-4 with TRBJ2-7, with a weak D call TRBD1 (5 bases). CDR3 length: 13 residues.

This clonotype is deemed medium-sized (0.01 to 0.1%). The V and J genes are TRBV5-1 and TRBJ2-1; the D gene is possibly TRBD2 (6 bases). There are 14 residues in the CDR3. Germline V gene sequence: CDR1 SGHRS, CDR2 YFSETQ. Trimming stripped 5 bases from V and 8 bases from J, with 17 bases between. The CDR3 nucleotides are TGCGCCAGCAGGGAGGGAGGAGGGCCCTATGAGCAGTTCTTC. Protein sequence: CASREGGGPYEQFF.

This clonotype was found many times. The V gene is TRBV29-1, the J gene TRBJ2-7; TRBD2 might be the D (7 bases). The CDR3 totals 17 residues. Germline loops: CDR1 SQVTM, CDR2 ANQGSEA. Trimming left V 2 bases short and J 0 bases short, with 20 bases between. The CDR3 loop is CSVELKGEGQSSYEQYF. As DNA, the CDR3 is TGCAGCGTTGAACTTAAGGGGGAGGGCCAAAGCTCCTACGAGCAGTACTTC.

This clonotype was counted at least ten times. This chain connects TRBV18 to TRBJ1-1; D is uncertain. Trimming took off 3 bases at V and 6 bases at J, with 11 bases between the two ends. This CDR3 comprises 13 residues. Germline-derived CDR1 and CDR2 are KGHSH and LQKENI. The CDR3 bases are TGTGCCAGCTCACCGGATCCGATGGCTGAAGCTTTCTTT. This gives the protein CASSPDPMAEAFF.

This clonotype appeared many times. The V gene is TRBV18, the J gene TRBJ1-5; TRBD1 agrees at 8 bases. The CDR3 runs 14 residues. V shed 7 bases, J shed 5 bases, and the junction held 7 bases outside the gene matches. Per the germline V gene, CDR1 is KGHSH and CDR2 is LQKENI. The DNA for the CDR3 is TGTGCCAGCTTTTCTGGACAGGGAGATCAGCCCCAGCATTTT. It codes for CASFSGQGDQPQHF.

The chain combines TRBV7-6 with TRBJ2-7; 11 bases match TRBD2. V gave up 4 bases and J gave up 4 bases; unmatched junction bases: 3. The CDR3 length is 14 residues. Germline CDR1 and CDR2: SGHVS and FNYEAQ. CDR3 DNA: TGTGCCAGCAGCTCCCTAGCGGGAGGTTACGAGCAGTACTTC. This encodes CASSSLAGGYEQYF.

This clonotype was counted between two and nine times. V usage is TRBV6-2 or TRBV6-3 and J usage is TRBJ2-7, with D perhaps matching TRBD2 (7 bases). The CDR3 has 14 residues. V was pared by 8 bases and J by 0 bases, with 14 bases between. Looked up from germline, CDR1 is MNHEY and CDR2 is SVGEGT. CDR3 protein: CASRRGAHSYEQYF. CDR3 nucleotides: TGTGCCAGCCGCCGGGGGGCCCACTCCTACGAGCAGTACTTC.

This CDR3 reads CSCQTALGDTQYF. The CDR3 DNA is TGCAGCTGCCAGACAGCCCTCGGGGATACGCAGTATTTT. The gene calls are TRBV20-1 and TRBJ2-3, with D possibly TRBD1 on 5 matching bases. This CDR3 has 13 residues. CDR1 DFQATT and CDR2 SNEGSKA come from the germline V gene (reference sequence).

Remarks on this clonotype: Given a much more abundant clone one base away, this may be a read error. The V call is TRBV11-2, the J call TRBJ2-1; D ambiguous. The CDR3 is 12 residues long. Germline-derived CDR1 and CDR2 are SGHAT and FQNNGV. CDR3 region: CASSLFVNEEFF. For the CDR3, the DNA is TGTGCCAGCAGCTTATTTGTCAATGAGGAGTTCTTC.

At least ten counts were recorded for this clonotype. The rearrangement joins TRBV5-1 to TRBJ2-5; tentatively, D is TRBD2 (6 bases). Germline-derived CDR1 and CDR2 are SGHRS and YFSETQ. V shed 4 bases and J shed 0 bases, with 13 bases lying between them. The CDR3 is 15 residues long. The CDR3 sequence: CASSPLGLNQETQYF. Written as DNA, the CDR3 is TGCGCCAGCAGCCCTTTGGGACTCAACCAAGAGACCCAGTACTTC.

In its sample, this clonotype was seen many times. This rearrangement joins TRBV7-9 to TRBJ1-5, with a tentative D call TRBD1 (6 bases). Germline CDR1 reads SEHNR; CDR2 reads FQNEAQ (reference sequence). V was trimmed by 5 bases and J by 7 bases, leaving 12 bases between them. CDR3 length: 13 residues. This CDR3 reads CASSPRQEQPQHF. In nucleotides, the CDR3 is TGTGCCAGCAGCCCACGACAGGAGCAGCCCCAGCATTTT.

This clonotype was seen many times. The chain is built from TRBV29-1 and TRBJ2-7, with a tentative D call TRBD1 (6 bases). The V end lost 1 base, the J end lost 6 bases, and 16 bases lay between the germline ends. The CDR3 contains 14 residues. Germline lookup yields CDR1 SQVTM and CDR2 ANQGSEA. The CDR3 loop reads CSVEGVGAVREQYF. The CDR3 DNA reads as TGCAGCGTTGAAGGAGTGGGGGCTGTCCGCGAGCAGTACTTC.

Comment on this clonotype: A read error may be the cause here, since a much bigger clone is one base away. This chain uses TRBV27 with TRBJ1-1; D not certain. This CDR3 is built from 14 residues. Trimming took 2 bases from V and 4 from J, leaving 11 bases between them. The germline V gene has CDR1 MNHEY and CDR2 SMNVEV (reference sequence). The CDR3 protein is CASSLMGRVTEAFF. CDR3 nucleotides: TGTGCCAGCAGTTTAATGGGGAGAGTCACTGAAGCTTTCTTT.

This clonotype was observed at least ten times. The J gene is TRBJ1-5, the V gene TRBV4-1; 7 bases are shared with TRBD1. CDR3 length equals 18 residues. V lost 1 base, J lost 0 bases, and 9 bases stayed unmatched. In germline, CDR1 is MGHRA, CDR2 YSYEKL. CDR3 DNA: TGCGCCAGCAGCCAAGTTTTAAGACAGGGCCATAGCAATCAGCCCCAGCATTTT. Amino acids: CASSQVLRQGHSNQPQHF.

This clonotype was counted at least ten times. The chain recombines TRBV20-1 with TRBJ2-1, with 8 bases lining up with TRBD1. This CDR3 is 14 amino acids long. Trimming cost V 0 bases and J 13 bases; bases outside gene matches: 11. The germline gives CDR1 DFQATT, CDR2 SNEGSKA (reference sequence). This CDR3 is CSARDMQDRVAQFF. The CDR3 DNA is TGCAGTGCTAGAGATATGCAGGACAGGGTTGCCCAGTTCTTC.